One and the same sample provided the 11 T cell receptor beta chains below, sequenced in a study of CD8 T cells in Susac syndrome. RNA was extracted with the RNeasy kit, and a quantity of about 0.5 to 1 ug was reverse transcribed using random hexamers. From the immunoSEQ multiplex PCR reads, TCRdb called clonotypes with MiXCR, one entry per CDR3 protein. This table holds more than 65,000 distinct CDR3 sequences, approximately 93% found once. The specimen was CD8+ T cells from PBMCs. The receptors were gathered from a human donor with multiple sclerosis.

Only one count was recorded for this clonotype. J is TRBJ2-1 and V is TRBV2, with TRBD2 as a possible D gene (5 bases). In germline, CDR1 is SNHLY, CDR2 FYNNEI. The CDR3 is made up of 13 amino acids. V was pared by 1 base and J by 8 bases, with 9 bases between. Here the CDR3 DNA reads TGTGCCAGCAGTGAAGGGCGGGCTCATGAGCAGTTCTTC. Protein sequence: CASSEGRAHEQFF.

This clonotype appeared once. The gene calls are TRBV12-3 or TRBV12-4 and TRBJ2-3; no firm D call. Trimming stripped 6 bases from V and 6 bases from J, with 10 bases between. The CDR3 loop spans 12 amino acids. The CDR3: CASSSPDDTQYF. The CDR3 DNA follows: TGTGCCAGCAGCAGCCCCGATGATACGCAGTATTTT.

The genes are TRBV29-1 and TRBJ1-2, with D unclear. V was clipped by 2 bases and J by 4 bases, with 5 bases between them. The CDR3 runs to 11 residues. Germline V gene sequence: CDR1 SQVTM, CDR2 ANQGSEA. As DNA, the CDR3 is TGCAGCGTTGAATCCTTCTATGGCTACACCTTC. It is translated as CSVESFYGYTF.

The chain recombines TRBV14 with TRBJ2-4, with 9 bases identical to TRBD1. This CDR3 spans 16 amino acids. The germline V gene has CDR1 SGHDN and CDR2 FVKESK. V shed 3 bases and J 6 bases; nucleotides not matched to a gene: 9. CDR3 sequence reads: CASSHLTGGTRNIQYF. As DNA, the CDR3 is TGTGCCAGCAGCCACTTGACAGGGGGTACGAGAAACATTCAGTACTTC.

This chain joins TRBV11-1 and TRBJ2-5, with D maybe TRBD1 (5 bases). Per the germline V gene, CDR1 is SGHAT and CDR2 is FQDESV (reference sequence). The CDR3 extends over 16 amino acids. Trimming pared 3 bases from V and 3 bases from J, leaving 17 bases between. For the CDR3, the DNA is TGTGCCAGCAGCTTTGTCGAGACAGTCACGGAAGAGACCCAGTACTTC. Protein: CASSFVETVTEETQYF.

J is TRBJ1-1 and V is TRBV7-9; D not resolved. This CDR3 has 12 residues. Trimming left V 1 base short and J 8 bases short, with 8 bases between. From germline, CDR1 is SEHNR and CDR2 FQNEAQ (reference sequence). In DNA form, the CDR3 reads TGTGCCAGCAGCTTAGGTACAGCCGAAGCTTTCTTT. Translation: CASSLGTAEAFF.

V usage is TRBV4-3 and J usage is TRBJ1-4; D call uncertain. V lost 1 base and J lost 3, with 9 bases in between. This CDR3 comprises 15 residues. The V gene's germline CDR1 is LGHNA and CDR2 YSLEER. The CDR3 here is CASSQGLSPNEKLFF. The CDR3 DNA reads TGCGCCAGCAGCCAAGGACTTTCGCCTAATGAAAAACTGTTTTTT.

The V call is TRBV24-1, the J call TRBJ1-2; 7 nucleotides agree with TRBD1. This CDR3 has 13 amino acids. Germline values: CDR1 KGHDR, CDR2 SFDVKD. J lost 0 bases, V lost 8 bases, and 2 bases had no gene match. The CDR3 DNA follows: TGTGCCACCATGGGACAGTCTAACTATGGCTACACCTTC. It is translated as CATMGQSNYGYTF.

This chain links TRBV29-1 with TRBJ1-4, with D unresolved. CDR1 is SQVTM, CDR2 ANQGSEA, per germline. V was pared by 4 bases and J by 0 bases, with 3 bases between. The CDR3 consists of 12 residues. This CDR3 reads CSVGTTNEKLFF. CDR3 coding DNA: TGCAGCGTTGGAACAACTAATGAAAAACTGTTTTTT.

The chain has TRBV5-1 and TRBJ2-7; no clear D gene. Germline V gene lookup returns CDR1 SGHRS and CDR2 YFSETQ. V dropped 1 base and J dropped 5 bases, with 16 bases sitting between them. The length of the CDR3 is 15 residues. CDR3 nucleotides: TGCGCCAGCAGCTTGTATGACCCAGGATCCCACGAGCAGTACTTC. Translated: CASSLYDPGSHEQYF.

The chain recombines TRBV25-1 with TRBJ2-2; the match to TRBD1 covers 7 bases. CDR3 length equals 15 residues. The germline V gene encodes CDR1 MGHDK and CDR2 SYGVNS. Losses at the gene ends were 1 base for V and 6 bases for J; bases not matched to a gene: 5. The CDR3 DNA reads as TGTGCCAGCAGTGAATTCGGTCAGGGGGCCGGGGAGCTGTTTTTT. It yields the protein CASSEFGQGAGELFF. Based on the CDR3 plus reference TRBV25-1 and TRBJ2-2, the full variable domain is EADIYQTPRYLVIGTGKKITLECSQTMGHDKMYWYQQDPGMELHLIHYSYGVNSTEKGDLSSESTVSRIRTEHFPLTLESARPSHTSQYLCASSEFGQGAGELFFGEGSRLTVL.